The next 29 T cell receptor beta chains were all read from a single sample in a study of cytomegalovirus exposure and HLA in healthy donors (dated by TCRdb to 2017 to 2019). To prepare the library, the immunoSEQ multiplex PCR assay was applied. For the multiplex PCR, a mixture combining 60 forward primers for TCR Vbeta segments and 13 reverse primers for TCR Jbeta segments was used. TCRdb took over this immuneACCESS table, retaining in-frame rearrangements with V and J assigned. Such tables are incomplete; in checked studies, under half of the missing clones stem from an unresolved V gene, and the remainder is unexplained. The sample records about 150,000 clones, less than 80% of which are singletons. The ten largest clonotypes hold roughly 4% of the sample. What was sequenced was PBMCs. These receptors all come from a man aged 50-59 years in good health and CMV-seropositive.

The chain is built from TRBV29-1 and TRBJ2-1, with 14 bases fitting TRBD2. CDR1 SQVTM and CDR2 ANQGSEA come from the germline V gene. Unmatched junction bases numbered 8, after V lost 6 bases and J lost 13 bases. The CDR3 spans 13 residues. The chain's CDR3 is CSVGGTSGRIQFF. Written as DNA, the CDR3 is TGCAGCGTGGGAGGGACTAGCGGGAGAATTCAGTTCTTC.

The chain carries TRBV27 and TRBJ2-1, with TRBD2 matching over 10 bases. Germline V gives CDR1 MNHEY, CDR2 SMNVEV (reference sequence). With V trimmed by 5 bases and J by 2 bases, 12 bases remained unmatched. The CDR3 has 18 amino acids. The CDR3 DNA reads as TGTGCCAGCAGTCAGACTAGCGGGCGACCAATGCCCTACAATGAGCAGTTCTTC. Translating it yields CASSQTSGRPMPYNEQFF.

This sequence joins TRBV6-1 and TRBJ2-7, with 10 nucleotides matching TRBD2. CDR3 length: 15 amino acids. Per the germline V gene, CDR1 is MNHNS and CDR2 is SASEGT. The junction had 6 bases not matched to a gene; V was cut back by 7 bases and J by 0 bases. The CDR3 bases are TGTGCCAGCAACCTTAGCGGGGGGAGCTCCTACGAGCAGTACTTC. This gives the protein CASNLSGGSSYEQYF.

CDR3 in amino acids: CASSSGGRGQETQYF. The CDR3 region has the DNA TGCGCCAGCAGCTCGGGGGGCCGGGGCCAAGAGACCCAGTACTTC. The chain links TRBV5-1 to TRBJ2-5, with a weak D call TRBD2 (7 bases). The CDR3 covers 15 residues. Trimming cost V 3 bases and J 1 base, with 13 bases left between them. CDR1 SGHRS and CDR2 YFSETQ come from the germline V gene.

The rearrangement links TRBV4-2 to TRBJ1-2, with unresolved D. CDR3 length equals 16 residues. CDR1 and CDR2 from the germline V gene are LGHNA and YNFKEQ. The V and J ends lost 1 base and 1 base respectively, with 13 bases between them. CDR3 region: CASSQASAGVNYGYTF. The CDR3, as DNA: TGTGCCAGCAGCCAAGCGTCTGCCGGGGTTAACTATGGCTACACCTTC.

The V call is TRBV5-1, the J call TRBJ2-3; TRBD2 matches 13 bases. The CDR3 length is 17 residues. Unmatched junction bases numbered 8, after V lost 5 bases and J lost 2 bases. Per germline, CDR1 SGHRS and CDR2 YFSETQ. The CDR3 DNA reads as TGCGCCAGCAGTCCCGGACTAGCGGGGGCCAACACAGATACGCAGTATTTT. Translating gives CASSPGLAGANTDTQYF. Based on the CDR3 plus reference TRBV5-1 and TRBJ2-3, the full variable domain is KAGVTQTPRYLIKTRGQQVTLSCSPISGHRSVSWYQQTPGQGLQFLFEYFSETQRNKGNFPGRFSGRQFSNSRSEMNVSTLELGDSALYLCASSPGLAGANTDTQYFGPGTRLTVL.

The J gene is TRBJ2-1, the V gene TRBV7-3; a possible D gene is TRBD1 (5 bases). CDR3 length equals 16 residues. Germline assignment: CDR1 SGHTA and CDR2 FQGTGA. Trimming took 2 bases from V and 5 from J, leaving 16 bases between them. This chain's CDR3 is CASSLFAQGSHNEQFF. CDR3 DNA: TGTGCCAGCAGCTTATTCGCCCAGGGAAGTCACAATGAGCAGTTCTTC.

Here the CDR3 DNA reads TGCGCCAGCAGCTTGCCAACAGGGAACACTGAAGCTTTCTTT. This encodes CASSLPTGNTEAFF. This chain joins TRBV5-1 and TRBJ1-1, with a possible D match to TRBD1 (5 bases). The germline V gene has CDR1 SGHRS and CDR2 YFSETQ. CDR3 size: 14 residues. V was pared by 1 base and J by 1 base, with 8 bases between. Based on the CDR3 plus reference TRBV5-1 and TRBJ1-1, the full variable domain is KAGVTQTPRYLIKTRGQQVTLSCSPISGHRSVSWYQQTPGQGLQFLFEYFSETQRNKGNFPGRFSGRQFSNSRSEMNVSTLELGDSALYLCASSLPTGNTEAFFGQGTRLTVV.

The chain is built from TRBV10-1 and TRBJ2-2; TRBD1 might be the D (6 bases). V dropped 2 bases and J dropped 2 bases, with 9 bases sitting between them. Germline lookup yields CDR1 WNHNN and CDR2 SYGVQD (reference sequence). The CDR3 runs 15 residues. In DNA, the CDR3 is TGCGCCAGCAGTGAGGGGGGACACAACACCGGGGAGCTGTTTTTT. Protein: CASSEGGHNTGELFF.

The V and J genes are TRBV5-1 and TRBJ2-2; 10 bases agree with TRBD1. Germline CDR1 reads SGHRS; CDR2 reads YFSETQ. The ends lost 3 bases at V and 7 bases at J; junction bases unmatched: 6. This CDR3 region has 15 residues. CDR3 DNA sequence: TGCGCCAGCAGCTCTGACAGGGGGCGCGGCGGGGAGCTGTTTTTT. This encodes CASSSDRGRGGELFF. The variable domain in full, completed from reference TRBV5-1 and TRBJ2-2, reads KAGVTQTPRYLIKTRGQQVTLSCSPISGHRSVSWYQQTPGQGLQFLFEYFSETQRNKGNFPGRFSGRQFSNSRSEMNVSTLELGDSALYLCASSSDRGRGGELFFGEGSRLTVL.

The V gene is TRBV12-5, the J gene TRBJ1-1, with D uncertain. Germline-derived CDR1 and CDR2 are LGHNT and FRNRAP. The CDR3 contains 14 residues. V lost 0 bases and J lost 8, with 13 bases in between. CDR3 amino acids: CASGLVGAFREAFF. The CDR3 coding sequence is TGTGCTAGTGGTTTGGTCGGTGCATTTAGAGAAGCTTTCTTT.

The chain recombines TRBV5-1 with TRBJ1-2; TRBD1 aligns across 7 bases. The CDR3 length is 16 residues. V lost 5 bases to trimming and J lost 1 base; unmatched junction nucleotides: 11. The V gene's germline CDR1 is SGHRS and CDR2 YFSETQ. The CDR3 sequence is CASSWLGTDFNYGYTF. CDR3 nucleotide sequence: TGCGCCAGCAGTTGGTTGGGGACAGACTTTAACTATGGCTACACCTTC. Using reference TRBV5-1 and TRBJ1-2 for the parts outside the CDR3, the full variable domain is KAGVTQTPRYLIKTRGQQVTLSCSPISGHRSVSWYQQTPGQGLQFLFEYFSETQRNKGNFPGRFSGRQFSNSRSEMNVSTLELGDSALYLCASSWLGTDFNYGYTFGSGTRLTVV.

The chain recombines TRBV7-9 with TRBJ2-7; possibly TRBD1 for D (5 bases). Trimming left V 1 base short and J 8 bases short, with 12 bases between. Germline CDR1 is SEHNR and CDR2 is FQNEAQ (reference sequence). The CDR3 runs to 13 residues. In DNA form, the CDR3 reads TGTGCCAGCAGCTTAGGGGCAGGGAATCAGCAGTACTTC. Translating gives CASSLGAGNQQYF.

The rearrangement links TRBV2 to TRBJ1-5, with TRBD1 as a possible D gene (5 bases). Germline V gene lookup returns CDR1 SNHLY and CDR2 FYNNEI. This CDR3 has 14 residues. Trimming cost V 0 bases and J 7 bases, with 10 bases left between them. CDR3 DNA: TGTGCCAGCAGTGAAGCGGTTGGGGGGCAGCCCCAGCATTTT. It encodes CASSEAVGGQPQHF.

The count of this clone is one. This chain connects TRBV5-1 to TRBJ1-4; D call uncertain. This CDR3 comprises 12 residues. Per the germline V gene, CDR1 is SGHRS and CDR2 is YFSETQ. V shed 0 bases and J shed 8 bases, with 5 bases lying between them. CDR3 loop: CASSLGPEKLFF. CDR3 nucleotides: TGCGCCAGCAGCTTGGGGCCCGAAAAACTGTTTTTT.

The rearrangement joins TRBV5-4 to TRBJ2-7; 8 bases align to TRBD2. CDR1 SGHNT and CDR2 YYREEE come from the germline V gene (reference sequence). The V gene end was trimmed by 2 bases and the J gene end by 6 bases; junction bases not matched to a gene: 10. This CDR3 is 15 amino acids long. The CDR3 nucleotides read TGTGCCAGCAGCTTTGGGGGAGGACTAGCTCGCGAGCAGTACTTC. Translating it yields CASSFGGGLAREQYF. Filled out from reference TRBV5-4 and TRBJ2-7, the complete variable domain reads ETGVTQSPTHLIKTRGQQVTLRCSSQSGHNTVSWYQQALGQGPQFIFQYYREEENGRGNFPPRFSGLQFPNYSSELNVNALELDDSALYLCASSFGGGLAREQYFGPGTRLTVT.

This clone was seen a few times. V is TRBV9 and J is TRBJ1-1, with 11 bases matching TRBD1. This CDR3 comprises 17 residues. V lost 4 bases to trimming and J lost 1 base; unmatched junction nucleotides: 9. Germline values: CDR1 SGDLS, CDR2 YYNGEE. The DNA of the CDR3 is TGTGCCAGCAGCCCGAGGGACAGGGGGTCAGCGAACACTGAAGCTTTCTTT. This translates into CASSPRDRGSANTEAFF.

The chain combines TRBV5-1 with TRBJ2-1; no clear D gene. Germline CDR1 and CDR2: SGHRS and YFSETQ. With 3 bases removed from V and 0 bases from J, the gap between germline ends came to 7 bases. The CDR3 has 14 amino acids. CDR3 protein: CASSSKSSYNEQFF. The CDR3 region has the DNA TGCGCCAGCAGCTCAAAGAGCTCCTACAATGAGCAGTTCTTC.

The CDR3 spells CATSTDRVRGNTIYF. Here the CDR3 DNA reads TGTGCCACCAGCACCGACAGGGTGAGAGGAAACACCATATATTTT. This chain links TRBV15 with TRBJ1-3; 7 nucleotides line up with TRBD1. The CDR3 extends over 15 amino acids. V dropped 4 bases and J dropped 4; count of bases not matched to a gene: 7. CDR1 and CDR2 (germline): LNHNV, YYDKDF (reference sequence).

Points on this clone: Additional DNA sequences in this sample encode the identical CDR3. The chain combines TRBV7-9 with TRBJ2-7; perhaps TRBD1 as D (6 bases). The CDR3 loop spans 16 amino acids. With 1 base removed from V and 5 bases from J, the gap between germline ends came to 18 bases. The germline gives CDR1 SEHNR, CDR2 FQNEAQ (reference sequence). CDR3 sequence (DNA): TGTGCCAGCAGCTTAGTACGCTCAGGGGCGTATCACGAGCAGTACTTC. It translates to CASSLVRSGAYHEQYF. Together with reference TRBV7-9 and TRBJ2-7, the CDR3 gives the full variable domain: DTGVSQNPRHKITKRGQNVTFRCDPISEHNRLYWYRQTLGQGPEFLTYFQNEAQLEKSRLLSDRFSAERPKGSFSTLEIQRTEQGDSAMYLCASSLVRSGAYHEQYFGPGTRLTVT.

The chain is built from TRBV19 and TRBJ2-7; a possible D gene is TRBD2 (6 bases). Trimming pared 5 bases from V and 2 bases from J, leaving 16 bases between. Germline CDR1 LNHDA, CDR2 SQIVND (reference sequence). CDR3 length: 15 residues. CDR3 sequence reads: CASSGWGGGTYEQYF. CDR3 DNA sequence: TGTGCCAGTAGTGGGTGGGGTGGGGGGACCTACGAGCAGTACTTC.

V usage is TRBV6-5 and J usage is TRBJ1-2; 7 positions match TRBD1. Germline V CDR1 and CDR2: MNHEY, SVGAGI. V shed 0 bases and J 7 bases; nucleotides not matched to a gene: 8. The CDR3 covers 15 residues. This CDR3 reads CASSYSTGQMGGYTF. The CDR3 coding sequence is TGTGCCAGCAGTTACTCGACAGGGCAGATGGGTGGCTACACCTTC.

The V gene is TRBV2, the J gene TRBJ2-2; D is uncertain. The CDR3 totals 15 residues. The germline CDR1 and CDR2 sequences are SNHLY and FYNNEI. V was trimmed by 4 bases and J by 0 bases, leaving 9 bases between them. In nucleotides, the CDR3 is TGTGCCAGCAGTGTGACATCTACGAACACCGGGGAGCTGTTTTTT. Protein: CASSVTSTNTGELFF.

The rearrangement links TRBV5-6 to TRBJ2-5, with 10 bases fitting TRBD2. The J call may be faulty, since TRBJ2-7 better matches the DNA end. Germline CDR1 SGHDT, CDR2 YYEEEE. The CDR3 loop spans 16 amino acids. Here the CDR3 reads CASSLGSGGISYEQYF. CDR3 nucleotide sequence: TGTGCCAGCAGCTTGGGTAGCGGGGGGATCTCCTACGAGCAGTACTTC.

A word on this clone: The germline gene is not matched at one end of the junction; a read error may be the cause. This CDR3 reads CATGRDRGYGPTGELFF. Here the CDR3 DNA reads TGTGCCACCGGCAGAGATCGGGGTTATGGTCCCACCGGGGAGCTGTTTTTT. The chain carries TRBV15 and TRBJ2-2; a weak D match, TRBD2 (5 bases). The CDR3 totals 17 residues. Germline V gene lookup returns CDR1 LNHNV and CDR2 YYDKDF (reference sequence).

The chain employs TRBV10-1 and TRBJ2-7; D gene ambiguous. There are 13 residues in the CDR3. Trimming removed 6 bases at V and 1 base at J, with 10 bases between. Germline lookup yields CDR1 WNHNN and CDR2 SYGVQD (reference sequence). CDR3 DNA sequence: TGCGCCAGCAGCCTCCGAGAGTCCTACGAGCAGTACTTC. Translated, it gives CASSLRESYEQYF.

This CDR3 reads CASSFDVGGNTEAFF. For the CDR3, the DNA is TGCGCCAGCAGCTTTGACGTAGGGGGGAACACTGAAGCTTTCTTT. V and J are TRBV5-1 and TRBJ1-1, with D perhaps matching TRBD1 (6 bases). The CDR3 covers 15 residues. Germline CDR1 is SGHRS and CDR2 is YFSETQ. V shed 2 bases and J shed 1 base, with 12 bases lying between them.

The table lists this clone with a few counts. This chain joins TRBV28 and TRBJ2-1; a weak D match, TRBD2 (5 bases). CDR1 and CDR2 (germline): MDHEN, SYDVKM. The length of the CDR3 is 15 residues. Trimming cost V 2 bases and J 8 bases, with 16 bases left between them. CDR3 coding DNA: TGTGCCAGCAGTTTAAGCGGCACCCCAATCGATGAGCAGTTCTTC. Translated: CASSLSGTPIDEQFF.

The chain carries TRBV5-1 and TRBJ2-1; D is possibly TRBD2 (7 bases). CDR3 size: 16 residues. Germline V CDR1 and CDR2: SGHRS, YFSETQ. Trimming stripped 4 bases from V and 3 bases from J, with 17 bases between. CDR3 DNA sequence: TGCGCCAGCAGCCGGTGGGGGGGCCAAATCTACAATGAGCAGTTCTTC. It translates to CASSRWGGQIYNEQFF.